This T cell receptor (beta chain) was captured by sequencing in a study of blood T cell repertoires in COVID-19. Whole-study context: Specimens from acute and convalescent COVID-19 originated in the United States, Italy and Spain.

Recruits, aged roughly 18 to 95 years, lived in about two dozen US areas. In Cohort 3, a recovered donor had either two negative PCRs, clearance, or symptom resolution. CDR1 and CDR2 from the germline V gene are SGHRS and YFSETQ. V was trimmed by 2 bases and J by 4 bases, leaving 10 bases between them. The CDR3 has 14 amino acids. This clone was picked up one time. Some clones are missing from TCRdb's copy, which holds only in-frame ones; the method was immunoSEQ multiplex PCR. The data hold a few hundred thousand clones, with about 89% observed a single time. The rearrangement links TRBV5-1 to TRBJ2-1; D may be TRBD1 (6 bases). The clonotype originates from a man aged 30 to 45 who had recovered from COVID-19. The sample consisted of PBMCs or T cells enriched from blood (not recorded which). The CDR3 region has the DNA TGCGCCAGCAGCTTAGTGGACAGATACAATGAGCAGTTCTTC. It is translated as CASSLVDRYNEQFF.